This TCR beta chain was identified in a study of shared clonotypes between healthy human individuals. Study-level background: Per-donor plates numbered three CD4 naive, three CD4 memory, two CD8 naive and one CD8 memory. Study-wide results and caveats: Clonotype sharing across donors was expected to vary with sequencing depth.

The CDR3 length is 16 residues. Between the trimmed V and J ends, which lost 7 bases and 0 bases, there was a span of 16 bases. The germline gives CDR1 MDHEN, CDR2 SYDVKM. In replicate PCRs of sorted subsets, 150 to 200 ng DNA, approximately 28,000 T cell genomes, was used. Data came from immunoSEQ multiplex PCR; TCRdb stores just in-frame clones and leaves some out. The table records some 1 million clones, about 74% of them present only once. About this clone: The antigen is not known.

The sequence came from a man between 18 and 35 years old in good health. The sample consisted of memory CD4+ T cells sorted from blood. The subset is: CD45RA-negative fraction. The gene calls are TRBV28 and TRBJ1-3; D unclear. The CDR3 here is CASTPTSGSSGNTIYF. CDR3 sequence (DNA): TGTGCCAGCACCCCTACCAGCGGGAGCTCTGGAAACACCATATATTTT.